A selection of T cell receptor beta chains follows, all from one sample in a study of molecular identifiers for immune sequencing clone quantification. TCRdb redid the calling of the PCR reads with MiXCR, one entry per CDR3 protein. The table has around 89,000 distinct CDR3 sequences, roughly 19% seen once; the top ten hold around 0.8%. Material for sequencing was naive CD8+ T cells from blood, with Jurkat cell RNA spiked in. The receptor source for this set is a human donor in good health. Some libraries in this study had Jurkat cell RNA spiked in. CDR3s include the opening cysteine and the closing phenylalanine or tryptophan.

cdr3_length	v_call	j_call	cdr3_aa
15	TRBV13	TRBJ2-2	CASSELQGTTGELFF
13	TRBV20-1	TRBJ2-2	CSARVRNTGELFF
14	TRBV27	TRBJ2-2	CASRADSATGELFF
15	TRBV3-1	TRBJ2-1	CASSRQGIFGNEQFF
14	TRBV13	TRBJ1-2	CASSLAPISYGYTF
15	TRBV7-9	TRBJ2-3	CASRRQGAHQDTQYF
16	TRBV29-1	TRBJ1-1	CSVHPGQGARNTEAFF
15	TRBV7-9	TRBJ1-1	CASSLGTGANTEAFF
16	TRBV14	TRBJ1-4	CASSHTQATRREKLFF
14	TRBV20-1	TRBJ1-3	CSARVPGSGNTIYF
15	TRBV29-1	TRBJ2-1	CSVEVGIAGVGEQFF
13	TRBV6-5	TRBJ2-2	CASSYGVAGELFF
15	TRBV24-1	TRBJ1-2	CATSDDHQAADGYTF
17	TRBV27	TRBJ2-7	CASSLSGLAALAYEQYF
15	TRBV7-2	TRBJ2-1	CASSFIAGGDNEQFF
15	TRBV19	TRBJ1-5	CASSIASRGNQPQHF
14	TRBV28	TRBJ2-7	CASSLVLGSYEQYF
16	TRBV19	TRBJ1-5	CASSIALDTRGQPQHF
12	TRBV5-1	TRBJ2-3	CASRGAGDTQYF
13	TRBV29-1	TRBJ2-1	CSVVPRSYNEQFF
12	TRBV30	TRBJ1-2	CAWSGMTEGYTF
16	TRBV12-3/TRBV12-4	TRBJ2-2	CASSSPGQLGAGELFF
14	TRBV11-2	TRBJ2-5	CASSLDIRPHLRYF
13	TRBV6-2/TRBV6-3	TRBJ2-1	CASSYIMWDEQFF
17	TRBV5-4	TRBJ2-2	CASSFVLVQEDTGELFF
19	TRBV5-6	TRBJ2-6	CASSLWAATTFSGANVLTF
12	TRBV7-6	TRBJ2-5	CASSSGGETQYF
15	TRBV15	TRBJ2-1	CATSSDRAIHNEQFF
15	TRBV11-2	TRBJ2-1	CASSLFRGASREQFF
14	TRBV12-3/TRBV12-4	TRBJ1-6	CATRDGGTNSPLHF
12	TRBV28	TRBJ2-3	CASTAGGGTQYF
14	TRBV29-1	TRBJ1-1	CSVELTDRPTEAFF
15	TRBV28	TRBJ2-7	CASSLLAGGQVEQYF
13	TRBV12-3/TRBV12-4	TRBJ2-7	CASSLQEGREQYF
14	TRBV5-4	TRBJ2-7	CATQRESGSYEQYF
12	TRBV20-1	TRBJ2-1	CSARGLAGEQFF
11	TRBV7-9	TRBJ2-3	CASSFTDTQYF
14	TRBV27	TRBJ2-1	CASSLFSGGDEQFF
16	TRBV5-4	TRBJ2-3	CASSLDSTRPADTQYF
13	TRBV19	TRBJ1-6	CASKPGGSSPLHF
14	TRBV4-2	TRBJ1-1	CASSQGALNTEAFF
13	TRBV28	TRBJ1-5	CASSFREGQPQHF